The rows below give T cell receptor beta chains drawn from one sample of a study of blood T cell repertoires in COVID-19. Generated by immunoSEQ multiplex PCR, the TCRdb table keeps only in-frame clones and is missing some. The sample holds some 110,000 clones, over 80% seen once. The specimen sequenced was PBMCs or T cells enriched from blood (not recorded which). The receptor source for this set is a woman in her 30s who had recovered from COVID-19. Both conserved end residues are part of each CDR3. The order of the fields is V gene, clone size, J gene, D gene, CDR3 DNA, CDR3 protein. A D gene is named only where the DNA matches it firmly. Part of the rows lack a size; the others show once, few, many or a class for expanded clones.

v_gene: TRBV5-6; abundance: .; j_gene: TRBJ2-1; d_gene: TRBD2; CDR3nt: TGTGCCAGCAGCGATCTAGCGGGACGGAATGAGCAGTTCTTC; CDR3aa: CASSDLAGRNEQFF
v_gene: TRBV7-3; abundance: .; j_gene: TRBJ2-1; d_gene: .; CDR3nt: TGTGCCAGCGGTCGGGGGACTTCCTACAATGAGCAGTTCTTC; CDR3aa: CASGRGTSYNEQFF
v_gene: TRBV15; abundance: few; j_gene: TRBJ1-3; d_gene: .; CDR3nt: TGTGCCACCAGCCCTAACCTGGACATCGCTGGAAACACCATATATTTT; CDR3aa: CATSPNLDIAGNTIYF
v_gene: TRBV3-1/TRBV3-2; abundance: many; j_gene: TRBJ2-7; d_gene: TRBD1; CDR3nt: TGTGCCAGCAGCCAAGAGTGCAGGGGGCCTTACGAGCAGTACTTC; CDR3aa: CASSQECRGPYEQYF
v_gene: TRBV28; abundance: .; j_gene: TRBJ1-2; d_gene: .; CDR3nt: TGTGCCAGCAGCCTTACAGGATCGAACTATGGCTACACCTTC; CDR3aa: CASSLTGSNYGYTF
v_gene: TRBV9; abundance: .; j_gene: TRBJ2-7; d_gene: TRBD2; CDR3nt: TGTGCCAGCAGCGTAGCTCGACTAGCGGGATCCGGCGAGCAGTACTTC; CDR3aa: CASSVARLAGSGEQYF
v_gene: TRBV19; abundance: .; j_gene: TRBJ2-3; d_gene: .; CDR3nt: TGTGCCAGTAGTGTTGAAGGGGACTTAGCGTCGGGTAGCACAGATACGCAGTATTTT; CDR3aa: CASSVEGDLASGSTDTQYF
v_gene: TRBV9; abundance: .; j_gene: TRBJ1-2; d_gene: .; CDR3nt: TGTGCCAGCAGCCTTGGGGACTTTAACTATGGCTACACCTTC; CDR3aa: CASSLGDFNYGYTF
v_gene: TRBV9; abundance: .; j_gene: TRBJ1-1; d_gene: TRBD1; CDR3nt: TGTGCCAGCAGCGTAGTGGCAGGGGGCTCCACTGAAGCTTTCTTT; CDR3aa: CASSVVAGGSTEAFF
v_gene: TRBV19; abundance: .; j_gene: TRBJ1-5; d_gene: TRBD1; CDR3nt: TGTGCCAGTACCGTGACAGGGGATCAGCCCCAGCATTTT; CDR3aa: CASTVTGDQPQHF
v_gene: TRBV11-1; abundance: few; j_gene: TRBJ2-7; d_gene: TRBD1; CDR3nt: TGTGCCAGCAGCACAGGGACAGGAATTGTCTACGAGCAGTACTTC; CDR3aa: CASSTGTGIVYEQYF
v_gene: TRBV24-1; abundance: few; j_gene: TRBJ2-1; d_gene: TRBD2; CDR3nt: TGTGCCACCAGTGGGGCCGGGACTAGCGGTGAGCAGTTCTTC; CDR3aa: CATSGAGTSGEQFF
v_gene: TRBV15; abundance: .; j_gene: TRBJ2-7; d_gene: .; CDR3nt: TGTGCCACCAGCAGAGAAAACTCGCTCGAGCAGTACTTC; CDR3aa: CATSRENSLEQYF
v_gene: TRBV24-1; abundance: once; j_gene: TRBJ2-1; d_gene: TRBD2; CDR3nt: TGTGCCACCAGCGCAACGGGAAGGGTGCGGGAGCAGACAAGCTTCTACAATGAGCAGTTCTTC; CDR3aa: CATSATGRVREQTSFYNEQFF
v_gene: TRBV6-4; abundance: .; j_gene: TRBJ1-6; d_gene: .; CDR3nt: TGTGCCAGCAGTGTCCCCGGGACTAGGCTGTCTTCACCCCTCCACTTT; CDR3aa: CASSVPGTRLSSPLHF
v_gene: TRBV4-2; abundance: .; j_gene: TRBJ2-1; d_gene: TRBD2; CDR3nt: TGTGCCAGCAGCCTCGGGACTAGCGACGCGAGGGATGACAATGAGCAGTTCTTC; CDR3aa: CASSLGTSDARDDNEQFF
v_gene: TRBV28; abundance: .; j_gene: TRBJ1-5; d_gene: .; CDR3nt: TGTGCCAGCAGTTTAATGGGCTGGGGGGCCCAGCATTTT; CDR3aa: CASSLMGWGAQHF
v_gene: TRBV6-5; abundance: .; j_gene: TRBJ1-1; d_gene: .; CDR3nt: TGTGCCAGCAGTCCAACTAGGCCAGACCGCTTCTTT; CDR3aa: CASSPTRPDRFF
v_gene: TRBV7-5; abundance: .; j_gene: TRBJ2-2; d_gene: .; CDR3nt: TGTGTCAGAAGCTTACGGACTAGCGGGAATCGCGGCACCGGGGAGCTGTTTTTT; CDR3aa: CVRSLRTSGNRGTGELFF
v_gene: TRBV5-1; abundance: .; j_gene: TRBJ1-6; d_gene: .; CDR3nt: TGCGCCAGCAGCTTGGTGAACTACGATAATTCACCCCTCCACTTT; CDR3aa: CASSLVNYDNSPLHF
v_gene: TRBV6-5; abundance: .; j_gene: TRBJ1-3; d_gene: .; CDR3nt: TGTGCCAGCAGTTACCGGGGGGACGGTGGAAACACCATATATTTT; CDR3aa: CASSYRGDGGNTIYF
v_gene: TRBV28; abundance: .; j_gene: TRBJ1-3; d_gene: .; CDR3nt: TGTGCCAGCAAACTGGGGGGGATACGCCGCTCTGGAAACACCATATATTTT; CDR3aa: CASKLGGIRRSGNTIYF
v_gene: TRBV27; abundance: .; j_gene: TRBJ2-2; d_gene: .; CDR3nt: TGTGCCAGCGGTTCTAGAAACACCGGGGAGCTGTTTTTT; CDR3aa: CASGSRNTGELFF
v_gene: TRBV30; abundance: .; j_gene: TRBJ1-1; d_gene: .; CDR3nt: TGTGCCTGGAGTCCAGGGGACACTGAAGCTTTCTTT; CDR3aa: CAWSPGDTEAFF
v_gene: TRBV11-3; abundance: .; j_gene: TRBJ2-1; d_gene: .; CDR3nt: TGTGCCAGCAGCTTTTTAGCTGGTGAGCAGTTCTTC; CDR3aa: CASSFLAGEQFF
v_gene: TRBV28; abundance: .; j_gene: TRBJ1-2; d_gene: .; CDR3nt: TGTGCCAGCAGGGGGGCTGGGGACTATGGCTACACCTTC; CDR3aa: CASRGAGDYGYTF
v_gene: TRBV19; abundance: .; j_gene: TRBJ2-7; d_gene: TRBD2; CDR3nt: TGTGCCAGTAGTATAGATTCACTAGCGGGAGCCTACGAGCAGTACTTC; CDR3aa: CASSIDSLAGAYEQYF
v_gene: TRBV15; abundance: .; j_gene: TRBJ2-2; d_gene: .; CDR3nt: TGTGCCACCAGCAGAGAGAGTGCACTACTCCCCCTCACCGGGGAGCTGTTTTTT; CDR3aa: CATSRESALLPLTGELFF
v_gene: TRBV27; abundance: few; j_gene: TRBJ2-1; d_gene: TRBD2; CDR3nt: TGTGCCAGCAGTTTATGGGGAGGGACTAGCGGGAGAAATGAGCAGTTCTTC; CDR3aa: CASSLWGGTSGRNEQFF
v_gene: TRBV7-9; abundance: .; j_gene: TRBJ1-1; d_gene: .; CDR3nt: TGTGCCAGCAGCTCCGTTGACAGGTTGAACACTGAAGCTTTCTTT; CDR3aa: CASSSVDRLNTEAFF
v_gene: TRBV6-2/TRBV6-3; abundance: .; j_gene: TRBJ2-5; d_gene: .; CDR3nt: TGTGCCAGCAGTTATGTGGGAGCTGTCCAAGAGACCCAGTACTTC; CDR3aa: CASSYVGAVQETQYF
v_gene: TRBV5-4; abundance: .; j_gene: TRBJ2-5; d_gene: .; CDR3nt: TGTGCCAGCAGCTTGGCCGGGTGGTATGGAGAGACCCAGTACTTC; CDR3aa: CASSLAGWYGETQYF
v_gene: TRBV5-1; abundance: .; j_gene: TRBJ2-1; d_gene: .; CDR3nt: TGCGCCAGCAGCCCCGTACCCAGACAGGGAGGCGTAAGCCCCTACAATGAGCAGTTCTTC; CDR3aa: CASSPVPRQGGVSPYNEQFF
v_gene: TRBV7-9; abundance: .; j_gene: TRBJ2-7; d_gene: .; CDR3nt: TGTGCCGGCTCCAGGGGCTCTAGCGAGCAGTACTTC; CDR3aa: CAGSRGSSEQYF
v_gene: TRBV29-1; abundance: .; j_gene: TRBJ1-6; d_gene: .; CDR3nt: TGCAGCGTCCGACCGACACTCGATTCACCCCTCCACTTT; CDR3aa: CSVRPTLDSPLHF
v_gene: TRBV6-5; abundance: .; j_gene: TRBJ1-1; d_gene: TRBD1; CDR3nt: TGTGCCAGCAGTTACGGACAGGGGACTGAAGCTTTCTTT; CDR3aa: CASSYGQGTEAFF
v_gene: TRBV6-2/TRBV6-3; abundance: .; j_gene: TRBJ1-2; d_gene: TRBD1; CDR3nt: TGTGCCAGCAGTTACGATCAGGGGGCGCGCACCTTC; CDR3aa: CASSYDQGARTF
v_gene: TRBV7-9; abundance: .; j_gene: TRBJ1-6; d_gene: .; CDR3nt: TGTGCCAGCAGCTTAGTGGGTCAGGCGAACCTTAATTCACCCCTCCACTTT; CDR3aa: CASSLVGQANLNSPLHF
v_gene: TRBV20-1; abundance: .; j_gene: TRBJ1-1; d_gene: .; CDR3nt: TGCAGTGCTAGTGGCCAGGAAGATGAAGCTTTCTTT; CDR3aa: CSASGQEDEAFF
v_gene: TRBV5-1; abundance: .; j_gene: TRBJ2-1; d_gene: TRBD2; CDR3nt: TGCGCCAGCAGCTCCCAGACTAGCGGGAGGCTTAATGAGCAGTTCTTC; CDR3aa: CASSSQTSGRLNEQFF
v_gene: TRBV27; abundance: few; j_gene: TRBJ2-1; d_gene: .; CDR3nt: TGTGCCAGCAGTTTATCCAGGATGAGCTCCTACAATGAGCAGTTCTTC; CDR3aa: CASSLSRMSSYNEQFF
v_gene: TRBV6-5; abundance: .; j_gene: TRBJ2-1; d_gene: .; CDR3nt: TGTGCCAGCAGTTACGATAGGGGGAGAGGGTACAATGAGCAGTTCTTC; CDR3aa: CASSYDRGRGYNEQFF
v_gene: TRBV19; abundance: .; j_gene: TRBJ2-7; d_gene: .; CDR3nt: TGTGCCAGTAGTATCACGGACATCTCCTACGAGCAGTACTTC; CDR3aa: CASSITDISYEQYF
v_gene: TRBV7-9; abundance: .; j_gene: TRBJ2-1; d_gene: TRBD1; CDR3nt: TGTGCCAGCAGCTTAGATCTGGCTTTAGGGGGCCATGAGCAGTTCTTC; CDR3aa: CASSLDLALGGHEQFF
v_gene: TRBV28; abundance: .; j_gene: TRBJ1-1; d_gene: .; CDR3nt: TGTGCCAGCAGTTTGCCCCAGGGCGGGAACACTGAAGCTTTCTTT; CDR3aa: CASSLPQGGNTEAFF
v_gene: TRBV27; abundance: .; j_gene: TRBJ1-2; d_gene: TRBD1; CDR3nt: TGTGCCAGCAGGGACAGGGTAAATGGCTATGGCTACACCTTC; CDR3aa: CASRDRVNGYGYTF
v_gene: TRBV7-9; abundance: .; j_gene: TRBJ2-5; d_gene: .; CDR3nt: TGTGCCAGCAGCTTAGGGTCCCTGTTGACAGAAGAGACCCAGTACTTC; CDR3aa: CASSLGSLLTEETQYF
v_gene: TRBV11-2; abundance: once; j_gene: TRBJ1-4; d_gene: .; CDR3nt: TGTGCCAGCAGCTTAGATCTGGGCAGGGGACTGTTTTTT; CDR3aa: CASSLDLGRGLFF
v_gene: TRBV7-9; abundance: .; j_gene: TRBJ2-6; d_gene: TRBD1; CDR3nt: TGTGCCAGCAGCGTAAGGCAGGGGGCTGGGGCCAACGTCCTGACTTTC; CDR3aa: CASSVRQGAGANVLTF
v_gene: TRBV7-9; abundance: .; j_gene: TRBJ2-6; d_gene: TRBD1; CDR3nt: TGTGCCAGCAGCTTGCAGCAGGGGGCTGGGGCCAACGTCCTGACTTTC; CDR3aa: CASSLQQGAGANVLTF
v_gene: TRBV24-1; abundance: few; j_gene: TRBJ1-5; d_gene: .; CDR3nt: TGTGCCACCAGTGAGACGAAAAGGGACATCAATCAGCCCCAGCATTTT; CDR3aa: CATSETKRDINQPQHF
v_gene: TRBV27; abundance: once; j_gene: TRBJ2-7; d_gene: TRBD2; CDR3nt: TGTGCCAGCAGTTTATTGCGGGGGAGCTCCTACGAGCAGTACTTC; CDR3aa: CASSLLRGSSYEQYF
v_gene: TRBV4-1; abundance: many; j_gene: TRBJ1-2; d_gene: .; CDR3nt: TGCGCCAGCAGCCCTTGGACAGAAGCGAATGGCTACACCTTC; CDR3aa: CASSPWTEANGYTF
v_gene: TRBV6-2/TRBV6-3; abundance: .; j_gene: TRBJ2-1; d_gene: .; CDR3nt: TGTGCCAGCAGTTACCTTACAGGGTACAATGAGCAGTTCTTC; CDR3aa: CASSYLTGYNEQFF
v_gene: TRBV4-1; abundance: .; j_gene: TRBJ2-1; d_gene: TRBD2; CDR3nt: TGCGCCAGCAGCCTAATGACTAGCGTACCCTTCTACAATGAGCAGTTCTTC; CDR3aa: CASSLMTSVPFYNEQFF
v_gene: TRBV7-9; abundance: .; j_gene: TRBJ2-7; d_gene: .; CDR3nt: TGTGCCAGCAGCCCGACATTCGTGGGGGCCGCCTACGAGCAGTACTTC; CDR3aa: CASSPTFVGAAYEQYF